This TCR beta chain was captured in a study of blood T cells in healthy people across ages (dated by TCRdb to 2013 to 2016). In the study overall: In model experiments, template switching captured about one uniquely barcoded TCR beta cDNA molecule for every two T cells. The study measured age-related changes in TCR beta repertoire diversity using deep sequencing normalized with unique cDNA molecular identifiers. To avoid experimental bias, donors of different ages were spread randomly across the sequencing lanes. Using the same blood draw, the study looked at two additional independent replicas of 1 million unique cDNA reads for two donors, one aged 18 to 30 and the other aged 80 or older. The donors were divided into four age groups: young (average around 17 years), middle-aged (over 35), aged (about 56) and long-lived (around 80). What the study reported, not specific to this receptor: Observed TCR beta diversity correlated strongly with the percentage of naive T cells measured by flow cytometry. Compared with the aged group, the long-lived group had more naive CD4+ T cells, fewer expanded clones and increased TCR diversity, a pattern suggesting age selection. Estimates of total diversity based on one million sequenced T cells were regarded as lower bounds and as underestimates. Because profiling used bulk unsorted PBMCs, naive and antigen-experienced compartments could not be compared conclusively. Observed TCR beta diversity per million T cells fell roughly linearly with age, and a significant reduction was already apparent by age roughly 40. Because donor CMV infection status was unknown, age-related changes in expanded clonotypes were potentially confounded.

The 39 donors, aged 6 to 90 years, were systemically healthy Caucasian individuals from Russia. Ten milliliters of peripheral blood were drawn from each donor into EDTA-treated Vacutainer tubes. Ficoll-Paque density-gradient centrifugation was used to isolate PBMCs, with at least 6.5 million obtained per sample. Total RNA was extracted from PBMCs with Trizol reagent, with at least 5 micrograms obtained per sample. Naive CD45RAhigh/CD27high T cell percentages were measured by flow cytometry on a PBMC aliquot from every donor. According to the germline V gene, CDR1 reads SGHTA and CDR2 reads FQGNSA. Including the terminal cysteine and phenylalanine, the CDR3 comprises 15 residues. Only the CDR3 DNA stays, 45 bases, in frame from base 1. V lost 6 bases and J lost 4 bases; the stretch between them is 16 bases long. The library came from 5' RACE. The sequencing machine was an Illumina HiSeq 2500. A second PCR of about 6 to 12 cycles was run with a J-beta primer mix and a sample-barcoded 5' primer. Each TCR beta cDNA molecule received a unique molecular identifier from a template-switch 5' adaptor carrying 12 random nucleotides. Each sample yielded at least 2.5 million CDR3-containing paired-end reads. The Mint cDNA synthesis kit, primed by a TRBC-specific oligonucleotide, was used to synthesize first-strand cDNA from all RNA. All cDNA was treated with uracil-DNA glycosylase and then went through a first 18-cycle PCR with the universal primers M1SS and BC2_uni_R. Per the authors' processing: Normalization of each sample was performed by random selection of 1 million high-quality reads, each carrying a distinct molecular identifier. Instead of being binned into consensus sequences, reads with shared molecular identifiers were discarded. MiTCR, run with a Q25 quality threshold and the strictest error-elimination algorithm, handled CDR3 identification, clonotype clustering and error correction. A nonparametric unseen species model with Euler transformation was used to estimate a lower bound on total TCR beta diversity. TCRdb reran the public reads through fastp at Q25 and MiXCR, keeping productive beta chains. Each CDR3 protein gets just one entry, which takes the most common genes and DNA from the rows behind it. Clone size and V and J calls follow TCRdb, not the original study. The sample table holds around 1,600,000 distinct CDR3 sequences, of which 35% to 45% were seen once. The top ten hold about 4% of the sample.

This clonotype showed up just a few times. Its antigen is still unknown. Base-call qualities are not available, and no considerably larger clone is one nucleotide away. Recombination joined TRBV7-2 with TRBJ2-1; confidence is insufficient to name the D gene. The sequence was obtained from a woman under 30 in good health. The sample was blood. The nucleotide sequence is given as TGTGCCAGCAGTCTAAGTCCGCCCCCTTACAATGAGCAGTTCTTC. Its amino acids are CASSLSPPPYNEQFF. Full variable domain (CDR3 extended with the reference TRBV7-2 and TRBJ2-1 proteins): GAGVSQSPSNKVTEKGKDVELRCDPISGHTALYWYRQSLGQGLEFLIYFQGNSAPDKSGLPSDRFSAERTGGSVSTLTIQRTQQEDSAVYLCASSLSPPPYNEQFFGPGTRLTVL.